These T cell receptor beta chains were read from a single sample in a study of cytomegalovirus exposure and HLA in healthy donors. Profiling relied on immunoSEQ multiplex PCR, and the TCRdb table lists in-frame clones only, not all of them. Among about 120,000 clones, over 60% were seen once, and the ten largest hold around 5%. The sample was PBMCs. The receptor set was obtained from a man between 25 and 39 years old in good health and CMV-seropositive. Each CDR3 is given with its conserved first and last residue. A D gene is named only where the DNA matches it firmly. Clone size is not always given. Where it is, it says once, few, many or a class for expanded clones.

j_gene,d_gene,v_gene,abundance,CDR3nt,CDR3aa
TRBJ1-2,-,TRBV18,-,TGTGCCAGCTCACCAATGGCCATGAAAATCTACACCTTC,CASSPMAMKIYTF
TRBJ1-5,-,TRBV18,few,TGTGCCAGCTCACCCTTGGACAGCCCAAATCAGCCCCAGCATTTT,CASSPLDSPNQPQHF
TRBJ1-5,TRBD1,TRBV27,-,TGTGCCAGCAGTTTAGACAGGGGGGGATCGCCCCAGCACTTT,CASSLDRGGSPQHF
TRBJ2-5,-,TRBV28,-,TGTGCCAGCAGGGAAGGAGGGAGTCAGACCCAGTACTTC,CASREGGSQTQYF
TRBJ2-3,-,TRBV5-1,-,TGCGCCAGCAGCGGAACCGGGACAAGGGGAGATACGCAGTATTTT,CASSGTGTRGDTQYF
TRBJ1-1,TRBD1,TRBV18,-,TGTGCCAGCTCACCACAGGGACAGGGAAACATGAACACTGAAGCTTTCTTT,CASSPQGQGNMNTEAFF
TRBJ1-5,TRBD1,TRBV30,-,TGTGCCTGGAGTCCATCGGACAGGCTTAGCAATCAGCCCCAGCATTTT,CAWSPSDRLSNQPQHF
TRBJ1-2,-,TRBV5-4,-,TGTGCCAGCAGCCTCCAGGGTGACTATGGCTACACCTTC,CASSLQGDYGYTF
TRBJ1-1,TRBD1,TRBV18,-,TGTGCCAGCTCACCAGACAGGGCGGAGAGCACTGAAGCTTTCTTT,CASSPDRAESTEAFF
TRBJ1-2,-,TRBV5-4,-,TGTGCCAGCAGCTTGGCCGGGGTGGGCGGCTACCCCTTC,CASSLAGVGGYPF
TRBJ1-1,-,TRBV4-3,-,TGCGCCAGCAGCCAAGATCCCGCCGGGAAGAACACTGAAGCTTTCTTT,CASSQDPAGKNTEAFF
TRBJ2-5,-,TRBV30,-,TGTGCCAGTTCGGCCAGGGGCCGGACCCAGTACTTC,CASSARGRTQYF
TRBJ2-7,-,TRBV15,once,TGTGCCACCAGCAGACCGGGACTGCTAAACTACGAGCAGTACTTC,CATSRPGLLNYEQYF
TRBJ2-3,-,TRBV9,-,TGTGCCAGCAGCCGGGACACCACAGATACGCAGTATTTT,CASSRDTTDTQYF
TRBJ1-2,-,TRBV23-1,-,TGCGCCAGCAGTCAAAGGGGGTTTGGCTACACCTTC,CASSQRGFGYTF
TRBJ2-6,-,TRBV28,-,TGTGCCAGCAGAACGACTCCTGGGGCAGGGTCACCTAACTCTGGGGCCAACGTCCTGACTTTC,CASRTTPGAGSPNSGANVLTF
TRBJ2-5,-,TRBV7-7,-,TGTGCCAGCAGCCCGGACTTTGCGGCGGCCCAGTACTTC,CASSPDFAAAQYF
TRBJ2-7,TRBD1,TRBV5-8,-,TGTGCCAGCAGCAGGACAGGGCCCTACGAGCAGTACTTC,CASSRTGPYEQYF
TRBJ2-2,TRBD2,TRBV4-2,few,TGTGCCAGCAGCATCCGAGAGACTAGCGGGGAGACCGGGGAGCTGTTTTTT,CASSIRETSGETGELFF
TRBJ1-4,-,TRBV18,few,TGTGCCAGCTCACCGCAGGGCTGGGAAAAACTGTTTTTT,CASSPQGWEKLFF
TRBJ2-7,-,TRBV13,few,TGTGCCAGCAGCCTCCCCGGGGGCTCCTACGAGCAGTACTTC,CASSLPGGSYEQYF
TRBJ1-1,-,TRBV28,-,TGTGCCAGCAGTCAGATTTGGGGGGGGGCTTCCTTT,CASSQIWGGASF
TRBJ1-2,-,TRBV30,-,TGTGCCTGGAGGCGCGTCGCCGGTAGAGGCTACACCTTC,CAWRRVAGRGYTF
TRBJ2-3,TRBD2,TRBV29-1,once,TGCAGCGTTAAGCGGGGGGGCCGTACAGATACGCAGTATTTT,CSVKRGGRTDTQYF
TRBJ1-5,-,TRBV28,-,TGTGCCAGCAGCCCAGTAGAAGGGGCAAAACAGGCTTGGCAGCCCCAGCATTTT,CASSPVEGAKQAWQPQHF
TRBJ2-7,TRBD1,TRBV27,-,TGTGCCAGCGGACAGGTCCTCTCTCCTCTATACGAGCAGTACTTC,CASGQVLSPLYEQYF
TRBJ1-3,-,TRBV5-1,-,TGCGCCAGCAGCTTGTTAACGGGAAGTGGAAACACCATATATTTT,CASSLLTGSGNTIYF
TRBJ2-3,-,TRBV14,-,TGTGCCAGCAGCCAAGAATTAGACTGGTCCACAGATACGCAGTATTTT,CASSQELDWSTDTQYF
TRBJ2-1,TRBD1,TRBV7-2,few,TGTGCCAGCAGCTTCGGGCAGGGGGCGTTTGGGCAGTTCTTC,CASSFGQGAFGQFF
TRBJ2-1,-,TRBV6-1,few,TGTGCCAGCAGTTTGGGCGCCTGGTCCTACAATGAGCAGTTCTTC,CASSLGAWSYNEQFF
TRBJ2-3,TRBD1,TRBV9,-,TGTGCCAGCAGCGAGGAACAGGGGGCTGCAGATACGCAGTATTTT,CASSEEQGAADTQYF
TRBJ1-1,TRBD1,TRBV9,-,TGTGCCAGCAGCGCCCTCGACAGGGGGTACACTGAAGCTTTCTTT,CASSALDRGYTEAFF
TRBJ1-5,-,TRBV6-6,once,TGTGCCAGCACGGGGGGGGCTAATCAGCCCCAGCATTTT,CASTGGANQPQHF
TRBJ2-1,TRBD1,TRBV5-1,-,TGCGCCAGCAGCTCGGGACAGGGGGACAATGAGCAGTTCTTC,CASSSGQGDNEQFF
TRBJ1-1,-,TRBV2,few,TGTGCCAGCAGGAGGGATTTTAACACTGAAGCTTTCTTT,CASRRDFNTEAFF
TRBJ2-1,-,TRBV7-9,-,TGTGCCAGCAGCTTAGGCAGGGGTGCCTACAATGAGCAGTTCTTC,CASSLGRGAYNEQFF
TRBJ2-2,-,TRBV14,-,TGTGCCAGCAGCCCACGGGTCACCGGGGAGCTGTTTTTT,CASSPRVTGELFF
TRBJ1-2,-,TRBV5-5,-,TGTGCCAGCAGTTCGGACAGCTTCTATGGCTACACCTTC,CASSSDSFYGYTF
TRBJ2-1,TRBD2,TRBV5-1,-,TGCGCCAGCTCCCGGGGGGACCAATACAATGAGCAGTTCTTC,CASSRGDQYNEQFF
TRBJ1-4,-,TRBV27,-,TGTGCCAGCAGCCTTAGGAGGTATGAAAAACTGTTTTTT,CASSLRRYEKLFF
TRBJ1-1,TRBD1,TRBV13,-,TGTGCCAGCAGCTCCCTGAGACAGGGGAACACTGAAGCTTTCTTT,CASSSLRQGNTEAFF
TRBJ2-7,TRBD1,TRBV6-6,-,TGTGCCAGCAGTTTACAAACAGGGGACGAGCAGTACTTC,CASSLQTGDEQYF
TRBJ2-7,-,TRBV2,-,TGTGCCAGCAGTGAAGGACGGACTGGCTCCTACGAGCAGTACTTC,CASSEGRTGSYEQYF
TRBJ2-3,-,TRBV5-1,-,TGCGCCAGCAGCTTGACCCAGGGCACAGATACGCAGTATTTT,CASSLTQGTDTQYF
TRBJ2-1,-,TRBV5-1,-,TGCGCCAGCAGCTTGGGACTAGAATGGGACAATGAGCAGTTCTTC,CASSLGLEWDNEQFF
TRBJ2-7,-,TRBV10-3,few,TGTGCCATCGCGGACAGTAGCTCCTACGAGCAGTACTTC,CAIADSSSYEQYF
TRBJ1-1,-,TRBV9,-,TGTGCCAGCAGCGTAGCCGGGACACAGAACACTGAAGCTTTCTTT,CASSVAGTQNTEAFF
TRBJ1-5,TRBD1,TRBV29-1,few,TGCAGCGTTGAGACAGGGGGTCAGCCCCAGCATTTT,CSVETGGQPQHF
TRBJ1-1,TRBD1,TRBV9,-,TGTGCCAGCAGCTTCGGACAGGGGGACACTGAAGCTTTCTTT,CASSFGQGDTEAFF
TRBJ1-1,-,TRBV6-5,once,TGTGCCAGCAGCTCACTAACGGGCGGAGGAGCAGCTTTCTTT,CASSSLTGGGAAFF
TRBJ1-5,-,TRBV19,-,TGTGCCAGTAGTATCGGACAAAATCAGCCCCAGCATTTT,CASSIGQNQPQHF